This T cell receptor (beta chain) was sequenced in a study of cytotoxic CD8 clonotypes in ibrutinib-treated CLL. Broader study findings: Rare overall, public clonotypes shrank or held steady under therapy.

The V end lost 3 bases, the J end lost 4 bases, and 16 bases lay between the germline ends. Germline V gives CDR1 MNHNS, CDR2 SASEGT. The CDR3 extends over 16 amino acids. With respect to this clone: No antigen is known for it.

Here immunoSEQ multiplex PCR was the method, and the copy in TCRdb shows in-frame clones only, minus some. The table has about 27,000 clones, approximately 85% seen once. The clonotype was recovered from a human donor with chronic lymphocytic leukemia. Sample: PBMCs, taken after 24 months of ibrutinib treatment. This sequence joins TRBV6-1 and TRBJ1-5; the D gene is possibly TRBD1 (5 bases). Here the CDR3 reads CASSDHTGFFNQPQHF. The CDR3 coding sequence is TGTGCCAGCAGTGATCATACAGGTTTTTTTAATCAGCCCCAGCATTTT.